The 23 T cell receptor beta chains presented below share a single source sample, sequenced in a study of CD8 T cells in Susac syndrome. cDNA came from roughly 0.47 to 1 ug RNA primed by random hexamers. MiXCR, applied by TCRdb to the immunoSEQ multiplex PCR reads, yields one record per CDR3 protein. The table shows some 240,000 distinct CDR3 sequences, with about 95% occurring only once. Sequenced material: CD4+ T cells from PBMCs. The origin of the receptors is a human donor with Susac syndrome.

The V and J genes are TRBV20-1 and TRBJ2-7; 8 bases match TRBD1. J lost 3 bases, V lost 6 bases, and 13 bases had no gene match. Germline CDR1 reads DFQATT; CDR2 reads SNEGSKA (reference sequence). The CDR3 consists of 15 residues. CDR3 DNA sequence: TGCAGTGCCTCCCCGGGACAGGCATTTTTCTACGAGCAGTACTTC. This encodes CSASPGQAFFYEQYF.

CDR3: CASSPDLFGTDTQYF. The CDR3 nucleotides read TGTGCCAGCAGCCCCGACCTGTTCGGTACAGATACGCAGTATTTT. This sequence joins TRBV7-8 and TRBJ2-3; D remains unclear. Germline CDR1 reads SGHVS; CDR2 reads FQNEAQ. Trimming shortened V by 5 bases and J by 3 bases, and 15 bases separated the two germline ends. CDR3 length: 15 amino acids.

The genes are TRBV11-3 and TRBJ2-1; D not certain. Trimming cost V 5 bases and J 1 base, with 9 bases left between them. Germline lookup yields CDR1 SGHNT and CDR2 YENEEA. The CDR3 is 14 amino acids. The CDR3 nucleotides are TGTGCCAGCAGCCCAGACCAGTCCTACAATGAGCAGTTCTTC. This encodes CASSPDQSYNEQFF.

The chain carries TRBV20-1 and TRBJ2-3; unclear D gene. Germline CDR1 reads DFQATT; CDR2 reads SNEGSKA (reference sequence). The germline V and J ends were trimmed by 6 bases and 4 bases, with 8 bases remaining between them. This CDR3 spans 11 amino acids. CDR3 region: CSAWLADTQYF. DNA for the CDR3: TGCAGTGCCTGGTTGGCAGATACGCAGTATTTT.

The rearrangement links TRBV5-4 to TRBJ2-1, with D unclear. Germline-derived CDR1 and CDR2 are SGHNT and YYREEE (reference sequence). The CDR3 is 14 amino acids. The V gene lost 7 bases and the J gene lost 1 base, with 12 bases spanning the gap. The CDR3 reads CASQRASSYNEQFF. CDR3 DNA: TGTGCCAGCCAAAGGGCCTCATCCTACAATGAGCAGTTCTTC.

The J gene is TRBJ2-3, the V gene TRBV20-1; TRBD2 agrees at 10 bases. Germline CDR1 and CDR2: DFQATT and SNEGSKA (reference sequence). Trimming at V came to 6 bases and at J to 4 bases, leaving 4 bases not matched to a gene. This CDR3 has 13 amino acids. The CDR3: CSAASGSSDTQYF. The CDR3 region has the DNA TGCAGTGCGGCTAGCGGGAGCTCAGATACGCAGTATTTT.

This clonotype was seen a single time. The chain's CDR3 is CASRDSGSRWETQYF. The DNA of the CDR3 is TGTGCCAGCAGAGACTCGGGATCCCGGTGGGAGACCCAGTACTTC. The chain combines TRBV27 with TRBJ2-5; D is perhaps TRBD2 (5 bases). V shed 6 bases and J shed 5 bases, with 19 bases lying between them. Germline CDR1 MNHEY, CDR2 SMNVEV (reference sequence). CDR3 length: 15 residues.

V is TRBV7-3 and J is TRBJ2-3, with TRBD1 identical over 9 bases. In germline, CDR1 is SGHTA, CDR2 FQGTGA. V shed 6 bases, J shed 6 bases, and the junction held 13 bases outside the gene matches. CDR3 length: 16 amino acids. The CDR3 spells CASSPGQGGEVDTQYF. The CDR3 nucleotides are TGTGCCAGCAGTCCGGGACAGGGTGGCGAAGTGGATACGCAGTATTTT.

V gene TRBV28 combines with J gene TRBJ2-7, with 12 bases matching TRBD2. The germline V gene encodes CDR1 MDHEN and CDR2 SYDVKM. After removal of 4 bases from V and 4 bases from J, the junction contained 5 bases not matched to a gene. The CDR3 has 15 residues. CDR3 DNA: TGTGCCAGCAGTTCAACCGGACTAGCGGGATACGAGCAGTACTTC. Its protein is CASSSTGLAGYEQYF.

The J gene is TRBJ1-2, the V gene TRBV10-3, with D unclear. The CDR3 runs to 14 residues. V was cut by 0 bases and J by 7 bases, with 12 bases left in between. The germline V gene has CDR1 ENHRY and CDR2 SYGVKD. The CDR3 nucleotides are TGTGCCATCAGTGAGTCGGGTTGGGCGCGTGGCTACACCTTC. Its translation: CAISESGWARGYTF.

V and J are TRBV9 and TRBJ2-3; a weak D match, TRBD1 (5 bases). Trimming stripped 7 bases from V and 1 base from J, with 16 bases between. Germline V gene data show CDR1 as SGDLS and CDR2 as YYNGEE. The CDR3 sequence is 15 residues long. The CDR3 sequence is CASGRGERGTDTQYF. The CDR3 nucleotides read TGTGCCAGCGGAAGGGGCGAGAGAGGCACAGATACGCAGTATTTT.

Here the CDR3 reads CAWRGRGNTEAFF. In DNA form, the CDR3 reads TGTGCCTGGAGGGGAAGGGGGAACACTGAAGCTTTCTTT. The rearrangement uses TRBV30 and TRBJ1-1, with a possible D match to TRBD1 (5 bases). The CDR3 extends over 13 amino acids. Germline CDR1 is GTSNPN and CDR2 is SVGIG (reference sequence). Trimming cost V 3 bases and J 1 base, with 9 bases left between them.

The rearrangement links TRBV20-1 to TRBJ2-7; 7 bases are shared with TRBD1. The CDR3 contains 15 residues. J was trimmed by 4 bases and V by 4 bases; bases with no gene match: 13. Germline CDR1 and CDR2: DFQATT and SNEGSKA (reference sequence). In DNA form, the CDR3 reads TGCAGTGCTACGGCGCAGGGGGTAAATTGGTACGAGCAGTACTTC. It codes for CSATAQGVNWYEQYF.

The chain recombines TRBV23-1 with TRBJ1-5; D unclear. TRBV23-1 is reported as an ORF; its role is uncertain. The CDR3 totals 20 residues. Trimming cost V 0 bases and J 1 base, with 22 bases left between them. The CDR3 region has the DNA TGCGCCAGCAGTCAATCCCGGAGGATCTGGACCCACAGCAGCAATCAGCCCCAGCATTTT. It translates to CASSQSRRIWTHSSNQPQHF.

The chain combines TRBV30 with TRBJ2-3; the match to TRBD1 covers 7 bases. The germline V gene encodes CDR1 GTSNPN and CDR2 SVGIG (reference sequence). With V trimmed by 3 bases and J by 0 bases, 3 bases remained unmatched. CDR3 size: 14 residues. The CDR3 coding sequence is TGTGCCTGGAGGAGGGGGCTAAGCACAGATACGCAGTATTTT. Residues: CAWRRGLSTDTQYF. Based on the CDR3 plus reference TRBV30 and TRBJ2-3, the full variable domain is SQTIHQWPATLVQPVGSPLSLECTVEGTSNPNLYWYRQAAGRGLQLLFYSVGIGQISSEVPQNLSASRPQDRQFILSSKKLLLSDSGFYLCAWRRGLSTDTQYFGPGTRLTVL.

The count of this clonotype is one. V usage is TRBV29-1 and J usage is TRBJ1-1; 7 nucleotides line up with TRBD1. The CDR3 is 13 residues long. The V and J ends lost 7 bases and 1 base, in that order; junction bases with no gene match: 6. The germline gives CDR1 SQVTM, CDR2 ANQGSEA. CDR3 region: CSARTGWNTEAFF. In DNA, the CDR3 is TGCAGCGCCCGGACAGGCTGGAACACTGAAGCTTTCTTT.

CDR3 loop: CASSLGDRRNQPQHF. CDR3 DNA: TGTGCCAGCAGCTTAGGGGACAGGCGCAATCAGCCCCAGCATTTT. The chain recombines TRBV7-9 with TRBJ1-5; 8 bases line up with TRBD1. V dropped 1 base and J dropped 2; count of bases not matched to a gene: 1. Germline loops: CDR1 SEHNR, CDR2 FQNEAQ (reference sequence). The CDR3 is 15 amino acids.

The chain joins TRBV7-2 to TRBJ2-1; unclear D gene. V lost 9 bases and J lost 9, with 18 bases in between. CDR3 length: 13 amino acids. Germline V gene data show CDR1 as SGHTA and CDR2 as FQGNSA. The CDR3 here is CASEQQALLEQFF. The CDR3 DNA follows: TGTGCCAGTGAACAGCAGGCCCTCCTTGAGCAGTTCTTC.

The rearrangement joins TRBV18 to TRBJ2-3; 8 nucleotides match TRBD2. CDR3 length equals 16 residues. In germline, CDR1 is KGHSH, CDR2 LQKENI. With 2 bases clipped from V and 0 bases from J, the junction kept 4 bases outside the gene matches. The CDR3 DNA sequence: TGTGCCAGCTCACCATTAGCGGGGCCCAGCACAGATACGCAGTATTTT. It codes for CASSPLAGPSTDTQYF.

This chain connects TRBV18 to TRBJ2-5; no definite D call. With 3 bases removed from V and 3 bases from J, the gap between germline ends came to 8 bases. The CDR3 extends over 13 amino acids. Germline lookup yields CDR1 KGHSH and CDR2 LQKENI. The CDR3 loop reads CASSPSGEETQYF. The DNA for the CDR3 is TGTGCCAGCTCACCGTCGGGTGAAGAGACCCAGTACTTC.

This chain links TRBV7-9 with TRBJ2-3; tentatively, D is TRBD2 (6 bases). V was trimmed by 3 bases and J by 5 bases, leaving 12 bases between them. This CDR3 region has 14 residues. CDR1 and CDR2 from the germline V gene are SEHNR and FQNEAQ (reference sequence). The CDR3 DNA is TGTGCCAGCAGCTTTGGGATGCGGGGAGATACGCAGTATTTT. This codes for CASSFGMRGDTQYF.

This chain joins TRBV7-6 and TRBJ2-4; no clear D gene. V lost 5 bases and J 5 bases, leaving 16 bases between the germline ends. The CDR3 contains 15 residues. Germline assignment: CDR1 SGHVS and CDR2 FNYEAQ. In nucleotides, the CDR3 is TGTGCCAGCAGCCCATCCCCCCAACACGAAAACATTCAGTACTTC. Translation: CASSPSPQHENIQYF.

DNA of the CDR3: TGCAGTGCTAGAGATACGAGTTCTAGCGGGAGGCCCGCGAACACCGGGGAGCTGTTTTTT. Translated: CSARDTSSSGRPANTGELFF. This chain uses TRBV20-1 with TRBJ2-2; 11 bases align to TRBD2. This CDR3 spans 20 amino acids. Germline CDR1 reads DFQATT; CDR2 reads SNEGSKA (reference sequence). V lost 0 bases, J lost 0 bases, and 12 bases stayed unmatched.